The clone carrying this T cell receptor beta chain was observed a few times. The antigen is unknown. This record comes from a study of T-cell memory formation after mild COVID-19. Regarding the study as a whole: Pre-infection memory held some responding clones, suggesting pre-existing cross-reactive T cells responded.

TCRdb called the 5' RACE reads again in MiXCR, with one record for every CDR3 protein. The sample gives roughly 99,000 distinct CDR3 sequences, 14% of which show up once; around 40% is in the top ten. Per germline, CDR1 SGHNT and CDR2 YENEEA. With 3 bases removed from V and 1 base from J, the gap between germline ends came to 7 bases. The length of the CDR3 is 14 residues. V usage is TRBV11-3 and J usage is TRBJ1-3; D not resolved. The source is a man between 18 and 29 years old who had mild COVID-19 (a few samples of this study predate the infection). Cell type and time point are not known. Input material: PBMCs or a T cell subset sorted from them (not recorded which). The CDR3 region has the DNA TGTGCCAGCAGCTTGGGGAGGTCTGGAAACACCATATATTTT. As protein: CASSLGRSGNTIYF.